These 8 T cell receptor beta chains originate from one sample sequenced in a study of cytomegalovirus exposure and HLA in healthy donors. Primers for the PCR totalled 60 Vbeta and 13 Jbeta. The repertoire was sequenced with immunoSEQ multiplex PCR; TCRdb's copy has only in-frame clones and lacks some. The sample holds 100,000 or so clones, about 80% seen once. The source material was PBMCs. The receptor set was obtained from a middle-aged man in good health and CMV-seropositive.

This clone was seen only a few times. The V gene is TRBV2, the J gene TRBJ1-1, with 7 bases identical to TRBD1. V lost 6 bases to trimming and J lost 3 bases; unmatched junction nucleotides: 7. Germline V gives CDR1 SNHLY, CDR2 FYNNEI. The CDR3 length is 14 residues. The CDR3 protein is CASRRQGMDTEAFF. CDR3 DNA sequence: TGTGCCAGCAGAAGACAGGGCATGGACACTGAAGCTTTCTTT.

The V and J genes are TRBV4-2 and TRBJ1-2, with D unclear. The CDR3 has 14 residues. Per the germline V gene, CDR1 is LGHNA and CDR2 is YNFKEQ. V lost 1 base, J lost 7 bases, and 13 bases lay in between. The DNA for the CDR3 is TGTGCCAGCAGCCAAGGAGCTACAGAACTTGGCTACACCTTC. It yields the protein CASSQGATELGYTF.

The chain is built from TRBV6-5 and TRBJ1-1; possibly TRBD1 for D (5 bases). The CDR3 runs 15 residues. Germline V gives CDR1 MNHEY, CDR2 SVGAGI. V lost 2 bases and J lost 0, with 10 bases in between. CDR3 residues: CASSYGTGMNTEAFF. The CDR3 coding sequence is TGTGCCAGCAGTTACGGAACAGGAATGAACACTGAAGCTTTCTTT.

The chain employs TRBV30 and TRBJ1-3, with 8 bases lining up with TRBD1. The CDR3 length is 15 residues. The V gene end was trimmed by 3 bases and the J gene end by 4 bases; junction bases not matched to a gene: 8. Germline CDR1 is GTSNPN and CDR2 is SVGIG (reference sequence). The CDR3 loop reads CAWRGQGARGNTIYF. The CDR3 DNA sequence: TGTGCCTGGAGGGGGCAGGGGGCGCGAGGAAACACCATATATTTT.

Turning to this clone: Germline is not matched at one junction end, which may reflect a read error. The CDR3 DNA follows: TGTGCCAGCAGCTCATACCTGGGACAGGAAAACAGTCAGTACTTC. This codes for CASSSYLGQENSQYF. The genes are TRBV7-6 and TRBJ2-4; 8 bases line up with TRBD1. Germline V gene lookup returns CDR1 SGHVS and CDR2 FNYEAQ. This CDR3 has 15 amino acids. Variable domain in full (rest from reference TRBV7-6 and TRBJ2-4): GAGVSQSPRYKVTKRGQDVALRCDPISGHVSLYWYRQALGQGPEFLTYFNYEAQQDKSGLPNDRFSAERPEGSISTLTIQRTEQRDSAMYRCASSSYLGQENSQYFGAGTRLSVL.

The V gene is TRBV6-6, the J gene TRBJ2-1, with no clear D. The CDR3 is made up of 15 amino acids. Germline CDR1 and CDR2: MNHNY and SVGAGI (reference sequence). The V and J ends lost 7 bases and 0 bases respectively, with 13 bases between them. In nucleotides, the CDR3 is TGTGCCAGCAACCCGCAGGCGAGCTCCTACAATGAGCAGTTCTTC. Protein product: CASNPQASSYNEQFF.

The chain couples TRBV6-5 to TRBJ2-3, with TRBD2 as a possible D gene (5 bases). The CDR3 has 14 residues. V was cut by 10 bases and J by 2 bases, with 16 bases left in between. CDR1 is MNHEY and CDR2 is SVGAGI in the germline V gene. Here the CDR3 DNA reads TGTGCCAATCACGACACTAGTATCACAGATACGCAGTATTTT. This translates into CANHDTSITDTQYF.

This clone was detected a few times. DNA for the CDR3: TGTGCCAGCAGTGAACAGACAGGGGGAGGTGAAAAACTGTTTTTT. This sequence encodes CASSEQTGGGEKLFF. This sequence joins TRBV2 and TRBJ1-4; TRBD1 agrees at 9 bases. The germline CDR1 and CDR2 sequences are SNHLY and FYNNEI. V was clipped by 2 bases and J by 7 bases; unmatched bases: 5. This CDR3 has 15 amino acids.